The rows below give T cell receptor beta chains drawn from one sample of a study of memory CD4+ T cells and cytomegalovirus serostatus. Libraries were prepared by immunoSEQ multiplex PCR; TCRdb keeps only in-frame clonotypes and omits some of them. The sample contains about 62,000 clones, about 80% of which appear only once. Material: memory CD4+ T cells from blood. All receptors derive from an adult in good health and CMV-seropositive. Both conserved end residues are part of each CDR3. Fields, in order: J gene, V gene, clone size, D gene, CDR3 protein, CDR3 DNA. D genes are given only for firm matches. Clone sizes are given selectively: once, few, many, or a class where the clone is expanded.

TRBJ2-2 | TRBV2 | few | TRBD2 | CASRTSDSGELFF | TGTGCCAGCAGGACTAGCGACAGCGGGGAGCTGTTTTTT
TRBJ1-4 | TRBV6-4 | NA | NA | CASSVRTFDEKLFF | TGTGCCAGCAGTGTCCGGACCTTCGATGAAAAACTGTTTTTT
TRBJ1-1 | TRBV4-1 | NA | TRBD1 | CASSQDQGTGGWNSAEAFF | TGCGCCAGCAGCCAAGATCAAGGGACAGGGGGCTGGAATTCCGCTGAAGCTTTCTTT
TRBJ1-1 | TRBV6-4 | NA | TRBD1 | CASKKDRGSTEAFF | TGTGCCAGCAAAAAAGACAGGGGTTCCACTGAAGCTTTCTTT
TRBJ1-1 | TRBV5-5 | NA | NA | CASSPRGDTEAFF | TGTGCCAGCAGCCCTCGTGGGGACACTGAAGCTTTCTTT
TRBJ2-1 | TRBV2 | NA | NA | CASMGGRGYNEQFF | TGTGCCAGCATGGGGGGCCGGGGGTACAATGAGCAGTTCTTC
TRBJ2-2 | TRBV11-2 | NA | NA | CASSLVPAGELFF | TGTGCCAGCAGCTTAGTCCCCGCCGGGGAGCTGTTTTTT
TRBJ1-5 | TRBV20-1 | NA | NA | CSARVGQPQHF | TGCAGTGCCCGGGTCGGTCAGCCCCAGCATTTT
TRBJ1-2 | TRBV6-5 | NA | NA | CASSYTGTKGYTF | TGTGCCAGCAGTTACACCGGGACAAAGGGCTACACCTTC
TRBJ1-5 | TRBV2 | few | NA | CASSGDRNNQPQHF | TGTGCCAGCAGTGGAGACAGAAATAATCAGCCCCAGCATTTT
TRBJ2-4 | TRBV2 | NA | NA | CAGGGGVTKKNIQYF | TGTGCCGGGGGTGGCGGGGTCACAAAAAAAAACATTCAGTACTTC
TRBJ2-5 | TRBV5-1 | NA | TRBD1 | CASSLEQGARYETQYF | TGCGCCAGCAGCTTAGAACAGGGGGCTCGATATGAGACCCAGTACTTC
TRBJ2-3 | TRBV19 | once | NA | CASSTSGRGNTDTQYF | TGTGCCAGTAGTACCTCCGGGCGGGGTAACACAGATACGCAGTATTTT
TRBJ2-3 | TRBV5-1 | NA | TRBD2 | CASSSLAGVTTDTQYF | TGCGCCAGCAGCTCCCTAGCGGGAGTTACCACAGATACGCAGTATTTT
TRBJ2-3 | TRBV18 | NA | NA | CASSRQASTDTQYF | TGTGCCAGCTCACGACAGGCTAGCACAGATACGCAGTATTTT
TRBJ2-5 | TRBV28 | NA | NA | CASSPMTAYQETQYF | TGTGCCAGCAGTCCTATGACAGCGTACCAAGAGACCCAGTACTTC
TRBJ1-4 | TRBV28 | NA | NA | CASSQRDAGEKLFF | TGTGCCAGCAGTCAACGGGACGCTGGGGAAAAACTGTTTTTT
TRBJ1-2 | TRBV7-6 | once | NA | CASTPVGRVGYTF | TGTGCCAGCACCCCAGTGGGGAGGGTAGGCTACACCTTC
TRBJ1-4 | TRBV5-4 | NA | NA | CASSLKGSFNEKLFF | TGTGCCAGCAGCTTGAAGGGGTCCTTTAATGAAAAACTGTTTTTT
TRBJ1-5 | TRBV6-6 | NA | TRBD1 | CASSFRDRAHF | TGTGCCAGCAGTTTTCGGGACAGGGCCCATTTT